One and the same sample provided the 25 T cell receptor beta chains below, sequenced in a study of liver allograft versus peripheral blood T cells. Study at large: Recipients' peripheral blood supplied the T cell receptor repertoires against which those in transplanted livers were compared.

Each CDR3 protein gets one entry after TCRdb re-called the reads with MiXCR. The repertoire includes about 9,200 distinct CDR3 sequences, around 20% of them detected once, and around 5.4% sits in the top ten. Every receptor here comes from a human patient who had a liver transplant. Some T cells may possibly be graft donor cells.

This clonotype appeared many times. The rearrangement uses TRBV19 and TRBJ1-5, with D unresolved. Germline CDR1 LNHDA, CDR2 SQIVND (reference sequence). This CDR3 is 12 amino acids long. V lost 2 bases and J lost 9, with 8 bases in between. Written as DNA, the CDR3 is TGTGCCAGTAGTATAATGGAGGGGCCCCAGCATTTT. It specifies CASSIMEGPQHF.

This clonotype was counted a few times. The chain employs TRBV29-1 and TRBJ1-1, with 7 bases that match TRBD1. CDR1 and CDR2 (germline): SQVTM, ANQGSEA. The CDR3 is made up of 13 amino acids. After removal of 7 bases from V and 5 bases from J, the junction contained 10 bases not matched to a gene. CDR3 protein: CSGQGSGGTEAFF. The CDR3 DNA is TGCAGCGGACAGGGCTCCGGGGGGACTGAAGCTTTCTTT.

The chain couples TRBV5-4 to TRBJ2-7; the D gene is possibly TRBD2 (6 bases). With 1 base removed from V and 1 base from J, the gap between germline ends came to 9 bases. The CDR3 covers 14 residues. Germline lookup yields CDR1 SGHNT and CDR2 YYREEE (reference sequence). The CDR3 reads CASSLWRVSYEQYF. The CDR3 bases are TGTGCCAGCAGCTTGTGGAGGGTGTCCTACGAGCAGTACTTC.

This clonotype rates as medium-sized. This chain uses TRBV5-6 with TRBJ1-1, with 8 bases that match TRBD1. CDR1 and CDR2 from the germline V gene are SGHDT and YYEEEE. Germline trimming cut 1 base from V and 0 bases from J; bases unmatched to any gene: 8. This CDR3 is 17 amino acids long. The CDR3 DNA reads as TGTGCCAGCAGCTTGTACCAGGGGGCCCTAATGAACACTGAAGCTTTCTTT. Encoded protein: CASSLYQGALMNTEAFF. Supplemented by reference TRBV5-6 and TRBJ1-1, the full variable domain reads DAGVTQSPTHLIKTRGQQVTLRCSPKSGHDTVSWYQQALGQGPQFIFQYYEEEERQRGNFPDRFSGHQFPNYSSELNVNALLLGDSALYLCASSLYQGALMNTEAFFGQGTRLTVV.

This clonotype is termed medium-sized (0.01 to 0.1%). The rearrangement joins TRBV6-2 or TRBV6-3 to TRBJ2-3; 11 bases are a match to TRBD2. The V gene's germline CDR1 is MNHEY and CDR2 SVGEGT. This CDR3 spans 17 amino acids. Unmatched junction bases numbered 6, after V lost 2 bases and J lost 2 bases. The CDR3 coding sequence is TGTGCCAGCAGTTACCCCATAGCGGGAGGGTCCACAGATACGCAGTATTTT. Translated, it gives CASSYPIAGGSTDTQYF.

This rearrangement joins TRBV19 to TRBJ1-3; 7 nucleotides agree with TRBD1. CDR1 LNHDA and CDR2 SQIVND come from the germline V gene (reference sequence). V dropped 3 bases and J dropped 0; count of bases not matched to a gene: 5. This CDR3 has 16 residues. CDR3 in amino acids: CASSIPGGGSGNTIYF. The CDR3 DNA sequence: TGTGCCAGTAGTATCCCAGGGGGGGGCTCTGGAAACACCATATATTTT.

This clonotype qualifies as medium-sized (0.01 to 0.1%). V usage is TRBV15 and J usage is TRBJ1-6, with 9 nucleotides matching TRBD1. This CDR3 has 18 residues. CDR1 and CDR2 (germline): LNHNV, YYDKDF (reference sequence). V shed 7 bases and J 2 bases; nucleotides not matched to a gene: 12. The CDR3 DNA sequence: TGTGCCACCAACTTAGGGGGGACAGGGAGTCCCTATAATTCACCCCTCCACTTT. This sequence encodes CATNLGGTGSPYNSPLHF.

This rearrangement joins TRBV28 to TRBJ1-2; no definite D call. V lost 5 bases and J 5 bases, leaving 12 bases between the germline ends. The length of the CDR3 is 13 residues. Germline CDR1 is MDHEN and CDR2 is SYDVKM. As DNA, the CDR3 is TGTGCCAGCAGTCTAGAGGGCGGGTATGGCTACACCTTC. Residues: CASSLEGGYGYTF.

The genes are TRBV30 and TRBJ2-6, with a weak D call TRBD1 (6 bases). The V and J ends lost 3 bases and 0 bases respectively, with 15 bases between them. The germline CDR1 and CDR2 sequences are GTSNPN and SVGIG (reference sequence). The length of the CDR3 is 17 residues. In DNA form, the CDR3 reads TGTGCCTGGAGCGAGACAGGAGTCAGCTCTGGGGCCAACGTCCTGACTTTC. Its protein product is CAWSETGVSSGANVLTF.

A few counts support this clonotype. CDR3 protein: CASSYRTDMNTEAFF. The DNA for the CDR3 is TGTGCCAGCAGTTATAGGACAGACATGAACACTGAAGCTTTCTTT. The chain links TRBV6-5 to TRBJ1-1, with D tentatively TRBD1 (6 bases). The CDR3 is 15 amino acids. V was trimmed by 3 bases and J by 0 bases, leaving 11 bases between them. Germline loops: CDR1 MNHEY, CDR2 SVGAGI.

This clonotype was recorded a few times. The chain uses TRBV5-6 and TRBJ2-7; TRBD1 might be the D (5 bases). The germline V and J ends were trimmed by 0 bases and 0 bases, with 13 bases remaining between them. The germline CDR1 and CDR2 sequences are SGHDT and YYEEEE. The CDR3 runs 16 residues. The CDR3 DNA is TGTGCCAGCAGCTTGGATAGGGGCTTAAGCTCCTACGAGCAGTACTTC. This gives the protein CASSLDRGLSSYEQYF.

This clonotype occurred a few times. V gene TRBV30 combines with J gene TRBJ2-5, with D perhaps TRBD1 (6 bases). Trimming removed 0 bases from V and 5 bases from J, with 10 bases in between. The CDR3 runs 13 residues. CDR1 and CDR2 from the germline V gene are GTSNPN and SVGIG (reference sequence). The CDR3 coding sequence is TGTGCCTGGAGTGTAGGGGGTTATGAGACCCAGTACTTC. Residues: CAWSVGGYETQYF.

The chain uses TRBV20-1 and TRBJ1-4; D might be TRBD1 (5 bases). Germline lookup yields CDR1 DFQATT and CDR2 SNEGSKA (reference sequence). This CDR3 region has 14 residues. V lost 3 bases and J lost 8, with 16 bases in between. CDR3 in amino acids: CSARAGTLAEKLFF. The CDR3 region has the DNA TGCAGTGCTAGGGCCGGGACTTTGGCAGAAAAACTGTTTTTT.

J is TRBJ1-1 and V is TRBV10-3; D remains unclear. The CDR3 totals 14 residues. The V and J ends lost 2 bases and 0 bases respectively, with 7 bases between them. Germline lookup yields CDR1 ENHRY and CDR2 SYGVKD. The CDR3 nucleotides are TGTGCCATCAGTGAGGAGACTTTGAACACTGAAGCTTTCTTT. Its protein product is CAISEETLNTEAFF.

A few counts support this clonotype. V gene TRBV19 combines with J gene TRBJ2-5; 8 nucleotides line up with TRBD2. From germline, CDR1 is LNHDA and CDR2 SQIVND (reference sequence). The CDR3 is 14 amino acids. Trimming at V came to 7 bases and at J to 5 bases, leaving 9 bases not matched to a gene. The CDR3 reads CASKSGRALETQYF. CDR3 sequence (DNA): TGTGCCAGTAAGTCCGGGAGGGCCCTGGAGACCCAGTACTTC. The whole variable domain, remainder taken from reference TRBV19 and TRBJ2-5, is DGGITQSPKYLFRKEGQNVTLSCEQNLNHDAMYWYRQDPGQGLRLIYYSQIVNDFQKGDIAEGYSVSREKKESFPLTVTSAQKNPTAFYLCASKSGRALETQYFGPGTRLLVL.

This clonotype was seen a handful of times. The V and J genes are TRBV28 and TRBJ1-2, with D tentatively TRBD1 (5 bases). Germline values: CDR1 MDHEN, CDR2 SYDVKM. V dropped 10 bases and J dropped 3 bases, with 12 bases sitting between them. The CDR3 is made up of 12 amino acids. CDR3 sequence reads: CATSGAHYGYTF. DNA for the CDR3: TGTGCCACCTCTGGGGCACACTATGGCTACACCTTC.

In its sample, this clonotype is medium-sized. The chain joins TRBV6-1 to TRBJ2-5; D is uncertain. Germline V lookup: CDR1 MNHNS, CDR2 SASEGT. Between the trimmed V and J ends, which lost 5 bases and 1 base, there was a span of 11 bases. The CDR3 spans 14 residues. CDR3 sequence (DNA): TGTGCCAGCAGTCCAAGATGGACCCAAGAGACCCAGTACTTC. It is translated as CASSPRWTQETQYF.

By its share, this clonotype is medium-sized. The chain joins TRBV5-4 to TRBJ2-6, with a tentative D call TRBD2 (5 bases). Germline lookup yields CDR1 SGHNT and CDR2 YYREEE (reference sequence). This CDR3 contains 17 residues. V was clipped by 1 base and J by 0 bases, with 11 bases between them. The CDR3, as DNA: TGTGCCAGCAGCTTGTCGGGAAGGAACTCTGGGGCCAACGTCCTGACTTTC. It is translated as CASSLSGRNSGANVLTF.

By sample share, this clonotype is medium-sized. This rearrangement joins TRBV5-6 to TRBJ1-1; D remains ambiguous. The V gene lost 2 bases and the J gene lost 3 bases, with 5 bases spanning the gap. The CDR3 is 12 residues long. Germline V gene data show CDR1 as SGHDT and CDR2 as YYEEEE. CDR3 sequence reads: CASSLLDTEAFF. CDR3 DNA: TGTGCCAGCAGCTTATTGGACACTGAAGCTTTCTTT.

A word on this clonotype: A much larger clone lies one base from this, so it may be a read error. This chain uses TRBV7-9 with TRBJ1-6; tentative D call: TRBD1 (6 bases). Germline CDR1 and CDR2: SEHNR and FQNEAQ (reference sequence). CDR3 length: 14 residues. The CDR3 nucleotides are TGTGCCAGCAGCGCGGGACAACAGAATTCACTCCTCCACTTT. Its translation: CASSAGQQNSLLHF. Full variable domain (remainder filled in from reference TRBV7-9 and TRBJ1-6): DTGVSQNPRHKITKRGQNVTFRCDPISEHNRLYWYRQTLGQGPEFLTYFQNEAQLEKSRLLSDRFSAERPKGSFSTLEIQRTEQGDSAMYLCASSAGQQNSLLHFGNGTRLTVT.

By frequency in the sample, this clonotype is medium-sized (0.01 to 0.1%). V and J are TRBV28 and TRBJ1-2; tentative D call: TRBD1 (5 bases). V was shortened by 5 bases and J by 4 bases, with 20 bases between the two germline ends. The CDR3 extends over 16 amino acids. CDR1 and CDR2 from the germline V gene are MDHEN and SYDVKM. In DNA form, the CDR3 reads TGTGCCAGCAGTCCCCCGGGACTCAGCCGTAGCTATGGCTACACCTTC. It specifies CASSPPGLSRSYGYTF.

The gene calls are TRBV30 and TRBJ1-1; D is uncertain. Deletions cut 0 bases from V and 2 bases from J, with 7 bases between. Looked up from germline, CDR1 is GTSNPN and CDR2 is SVGIG (reference sequence). This CDR3 is 13 amino acids long. CDR3 amino acids: CAWSVWDNTEAFF. CDR3 coding DNA: TGTGCCTGGAGTGTATGGGATAACACTGAAGCTTTCTTT. The whole variable domain, remainder taken from reference TRBV30 and TRBJ1-1, is SQTIHQWPATLVQPVGSPLSLECTVEGTSNPNLYWYRQAAGRGLQLLFYSVGIGQISSEVPQNLSASRPQDRQFILSSKKLLLSDSGFYLCAWSVWDNTEAFFGQGTRLTVV.

This clonotype was observed many times. This chain links TRBV30 with TRBJ2-3; D is unresolved. The CDR3 has 14 amino acids. V lost 3 bases to trimming and J lost 2 bases, with 12 bases between them. The germline V gene has CDR1 GTSNPN and CDR2 SVGIG (reference sequence). CDR3 bases: TGTGCCTGGAGCCCCTTTGGAACCACAGATACGCAGTATTTT. Translation: CAWSPFGTTDTQYF. The variable domain in full, with the rest retrieved from reference TRBV30 and TRBJ2-3, is SQTIHQWPATLVQPVGSPLSLECTVEGTSNPNLYWYRQAAGRGLQLLFYSVGIGQISSEVPQNLSASRPQDRQFILSSKKLLLSDSGFYLCAWSPFGTTDTQYFGPGTRLTVL.

This chain joins TRBV28 and TRBJ2-3; 7 bases are shared with TRBD2. V lost 6 bases and J lost 4; bases outside the gene matches: 10. The CDR3 runs 15 residues. Germline V gene sequence: CDR1 MDHEN, CDR2 SYDVKM. CDR3: CASSSPGGVSDTQYF. For the CDR3, the DNA is TGTGCCAGCAGCTCCCCGGGGGGAGTGTCAGATACGCAGTATTTT.

Comment on this clonotype: This probably arose from a read error, given a far larger clone one base away. The J gene is TRBJ2-4, the V gene TRBV6-1; TRBD2 might be the D (5 bases). CDR1 and CDR2 (germline): MNHNS, SASEGT. The CDR3 consists of 18 residues. The CDR3 region has the DNA TGTGCCATCAGTGAGCCGTCGGTACTCGGGGAAGCCAAAAACATTCAGTACTTC. The encoded protein is CAISEPSVLGEAKNIQYF.